This T cell receptor beta chain was identified during a study of CD8 T cells in ankylosing spondylitis. V gave up 6 bases and J gave up 6 bases, with 16 bases separating them. Germline V gives CDR1 DFQATT, CDR2 SNEGSKA (reference sequence). The CDR3 runs 13 residues. General study findings and limits: In ankylosing spondylitis patients, matched synovial fluid reportedly showed significant enrichment of disease-linked clones. Seemingly characteristic of ankylosing spondylitis blood was a TCR beta motif consisting of eight highly homologous variants.

This clonotype has a count of ten or more. The antigen is undetermined. MiXCR, applied by TCRdb to the 5' RACE reads, yields one record per CDR3 protein. The repertoire holds more than 500,000 distinct CDR3 sequences, with approximately 5.3% as singletons. This chain uses TRBV20-1 with TRBJ2-3; tentatively, D is TRBD1 or TRBD2 (6 bases each). Sequencing input: blood, either unsorted or a sorted T cell fraction (not recorded which). The TCR comes from a male donor with ankylosing spondylitis. The CDR3 DNA follows: TGCAGTGCCTGCCGGGAGAGGGGGGATACGCAGTATTTT. Amino acid sequence: CSACRERGDTQYF.